A single sample is the source of the 30 T cell receptor beta chains below, sequenced in a study of response to subunit inactivated influenza vaccine. TCRdb recomputed calls from the RT-PCR reads with MiXCR, one row per CDR3 protein. Of 500,000 to 650,000 distinct CDR3 sequences listed, roughly 8.2% are singletons. This material consisted of PBMCs from blood, taken less than 30 months after vaccination. The receptor source for this set is a man between 50 and 70 years old who received an inactivated influenza vaccine.

J is TRBJ2-6 and V is TRBV5-6, with 7 bases matching TRBD1. This CDR3 comprises 17 residues. Germline values: CDR1 SGHDT, CDR2 YYEEEE. V gave up 9 bases and J gave up 0 bases; unmatched junction bases: 12. The CDR3 reads CATRRGPARSGANVLTF. CDR3 sequence (DNA): TGTGCCACCCGTAGGGGGCCGGCCCGCTCTGGGGCCAACGTCCTGACTTTC.

This clonotype was counted ten times or more. The V and J genes are TRBV29-1 and TRBJ2-1, with 12 positions matching TRBD1. Germline V gives CDR1 SQVTM, CDR2 ANQGSEA. The CDR3 consists of 13 residues. V lost 5 bases, J lost 12 bases, and 8 bases stayed unmatched. The CDR3 DNA is TGCAGCGTTCGGGACAGGGGGCTTTTTGGGCAGTTCTTC. Encoded protein: CSVRDRGLFGQFF.

The chain recombines TRBV5-5 with TRBJ2-3; tentative D call: TRBD2 (6 bases). Germline V gene data show CDR1 as SGHKS and CDR2 as YYEKEE (reference sequence). Trimming took 2 bases from V and 6 from J, leaving 19 bases between them. This CDR3 has 16 residues. The CDR3 DNA reads as TGTGCCAGCAGCTTATCGGACTATCCCCCGACGGATACGCAGTATTTT. Translating it yields CASSLSDYPPTDTQYF.

The chain links TRBV13 to TRBJ1-4; the D is unclear. V dropped 5 bases and J dropped 0 bases, with 19 bases sitting between them. The germline V gene encodes CDR1 PRHDT and CDR2 FYEKMQ (reference sequence). This CDR3 has 18 residues. The CDR3: CASSPRPVGPATNEKLFF. The CDR3, as DNA: TGTGCCAGCAGCCCCCGTCCTGTAGGGCCTGCAACTAATGAAAAACTGTTTTTT.

This clonotype was seen more than once but under ten times. The chain combines TRBV19 with TRBJ2-1; tentative D call: TRBD2 (5 bases). The ends were cut back, 4 bases at V and 2 bases at J, with 12 bases in the middle. The CDR3 consists of 15 residues. Germline V lookup: CDR1 LNHDA, CDR2 SQIVND (reference sequence). The CDR3 reads CASSTSSATYNEQFF. The CDR3 DNA is TGTGCCAGTAGTACCAGTAGCGCTACCTACAATGAGCAGTTCTTC.

This clonotype was seen more than once but under ten times. V gene TRBV12-3 or TRBV12-4 combines with J gene TRBJ1-6; 9 nucleotides agree with TRBD1. J gave up 7 bases and V 6 bases, and 10 bases lay outside the gene matches. The CDR3 consists of 16 residues. In DNA form, the CDR3 reads TGTGCCAGCAGGCCCTCCGGGACAGGGAGAAATTCACCCCTCCACTTT. Translation gives CASRPSGTGRNSPLHF.

The chain is built from TRBV7-6 and TRBJ2-7, with 9 bases matching TRBD2. The germline gives CDR1 SGHVS, CDR2 FNYEAQ. The CDR3 contains 19 residues. J lost 4 bases, V lost 7 bases, and 23 bases had no gene match. The CDR3 sequence is CASMPFPQLAGTPPYEQYF. CDR3 DNA: TGTGCCAGCATGCCTTTTCCTCAGCTAGCGGGGACCCCACCTTACGAGCAGTACTTC.

This clonotype was seen ten or more times. The J gene is TRBJ2-5, the V gene TRBV9; 8 bases are shared with TRBD1. Germline V CDR1 and CDR2: SGDLS, YYNGEE. The CDR3 is 15 amino acids. Trimming at V came to 4 bases and at J to 3 bases, leaving 8 bases not matched to a gene. The CDR3 DNA sequence: TGTGCCAGCAGCCTTACAGGGGGTTGGGAAGAGACCCAGTACTTC. Its translation is CASSLTGGWEETQYF. Combining the CDR3 with reference TRBV9 and TRBJ2-5 gives the whole variable domain DSGVTQTPKHLITATGQRVTLRCSPRSGDLSVYWYQQSLDQGLQFLIQYYNGEERAKGNILERFSAQQFPDLHSELNLSSLELGDSALYFCASSLTGGWEETQYFGPGTRLLVL.

This clonotype showed up many times. The chain carries TRBV6-2 or TRBV6-3 and TRBJ2-7; 10 nucleotides match TRBD2. This CDR3 comprises 12 residues. Germline CDR1 MNHEY, CDR2 SVGEGT. V trimming: 10 bases; J trimming: 7 bases; junction bases outside the gene matches: 7. The CDR3 sequence: CATGLAASEQYF. In DNA, the CDR3 is TGTGCCACCGGACTAGCGGCGTCTGAGCAGTACTTC.

This clonotype has ten or more counts. The V call is TRBV9, the J call TRBJ1-2, with 9 bases lining up with TRBD1. The CDR3 spans 15 residues. Germline V gives CDR1 SGDLS, CDR2 YYNGEE. Germline trimming cut 2 bases from V and 3 bases from J; bases unmatched to any gene: 5. CDR3 coding DNA: TGTGCCAGCAGCGTCAACCGGGACAGGGACTATGGCTACACCTTC. Protein product: CASSVNRDRDYGYTF.

The chain employs TRBV9 and TRBJ2-6; D ambiguous. CDR1 SGDLS and CDR2 YYNGEE come from the germline V gene. The CDR3 loop spans 12 amino acids. As DNA, the CDR3 is TGTGCAAGTGGGGCTGGGGCCAACGTCCTGACTTTC. Translation: CASGAGANVLTF.

The chain couples TRBV9 to TRBJ2-1, with 11 bases aligning to TRBD2. The CDR3 is 14 amino acids. V lost 6 bases to trimming and J lost 10 bases; unmatched junction nucleotides: 9. Germline V gene sequence: CDR1 SGDLS, CDR2 YYNGEE. The CDR3 loop reads CASNQPLAGGEQFF. In nucleotides, the CDR3 is TGTGCCAGCAACCAACCCTTAGCGGGAGGGGAGCAGTTCTTC.

This clonotype was counted a few times. This rearrangement joins TRBV3-1 to TRBJ2-1, with 8 bases matching TRBD2. The CDR3 has 19 amino acids. Trimming removed 6 bases from V and 6 bases from J; junction bases left unmatched: 22. Germline loops: CDR1 LGHDT, CDR2 YNNKEL (reference sequence). CDR3 in DNA: TGTGCCAGCAGTCCCGTGCCCGGGGTGAGAGCGGGAGTGGCCAATGAGCAGTTCTTC. This translates into CASSPVPGVRAGVANEQFF.

The CDR3, as DNA: TGCGCCAGCAGCTTGGGAGTTGTTGGGTTGCGGGACATTCAGTACTTC. Protein sequence: CASSLGVVGLRDIQYF. V gene TRBV5-1 combines with J gene TRBJ2-4, with D maybe TRBD2 (5 bases). The CDR3 runs to 16 residues. Germline lookup yields CDR1 SGHRS and CDR2 YFSETQ. With 0 bases removed from V and 8 bases from J, the gap between germline ends came to 18 bases.

This clonotype was seen a few times. This chain connects TRBV12-3 or TRBV12-4 to TRBJ1-6; a weak D match, TRBD1 (5 bases). The length of the CDR3 is 15 residues. V was cut by 8 bases and J by 6 bases, with 17 bases left in between. Written as DNA, the CDR3 is TGTGCCAGCCGAGACCGGCAGGGAGCTAATTCACCCCTCCACTTT. Residues: CASRDRQGANSPLHF.

The chain uses TRBV9 and TRBJ2-1; D is uncertain. Trimming took off 3 bases at V and 10 bases at J, with 14 bases between the two ends. The CDR3 contains 13 residues. The germline gives CDR1 SGDLS, CDR2 YYNGEE. As DNA, the CDR3 is TGTGCCAGCAGCGACGCCTTCCGAGTGGAGCAGTTCTTC. Its protein product is CASSDAFRVEQFF.

The rearrangement joins TRBV5-1 to TRBJ2-1; 9 positions agree with TRBD2. Losses at the gene ends were 4 bases for V and 7 bases for J; bases not matched to a gene: 12. CDR1 and CDR2 (germline): SGHRS, YFSETQ. The CDR3 length is 16 residues. CDR3: CASSNGAGGPSNEQFF. CDR3 nucleotide sequence: TGCGCCAGCAGCAACGGGGCGGGGGGGCCGAGTAATGAGCAGTTCTTC. Full variable domain (missing parts from reference TRBV5-1 and TRBJ2-1): KAGVTQTPRYLIKTRGQQVTLSCSPISGHRSVSWYQQTPGQGLQFLFEYFSETQRNKGNFPGRFSGRQFSNSRSEMNVSTLELGDSALYLCASSNGAGGPSNEQFFGPGTRLTVL.

The sample holds a few counts of this clonotype. The V call is TRBV7-9, the J call TRBJ2-7; possible D gene TRBD1, 5 bases. The CDR3 extends over 14 amino acids. Germline V gives CDR1 SEHNR, CDR2 FQNEAQ (reference sequence). V lost 3 bases to trimming and J lost 3 bases, with 12 bases between them. Here the CDR3 reads CASSFLDTGYEQYF. DNA of the CDR3: TGTGCCAGCAGCTTCCTGGACACTGGCTACGAGCAGTACTTC.

This clonotype was seen a few times. The chain couples TRBV12-3 or TRBV12-4 to TRBJ1-2, with D maybe TRBD1 (6 bases). The CDR3 has 13 amino acids. The V gene lost 4 bases and the J gene lost 4 bases, with 10 bases spanning the gap. Here the CDR3 DNA reads TGTGCCAGCAGTTGGGACAAAGTCTATGGCTACACCTTC. Protein sequence: CASSWDKVYGYTF.

This clonotype was detected only a few times. V usage is TRBV6-5 and J usage is TRBJ2-1; TRBD2 matches 8 bases. Germline V gene data show CDR1 as MNHEY and CDR2 as SVGAGI. V dropped 2 bases and J dropped 3; count of bases not matched to a gene: 6. This CDR3 region has 16 residues. The CDR3 loop is CASSYTPAGVYNEQFF. In nucleotides, the CDR3 is TGTGCCAGCAGTTACACTCCAGCGGGAGTCTACAATGAGCAGTTCTTC.

This chain uses TRBV11-1 with TRBJ2-1; TRBD2 aligns across 9 bases. Germline CDR1 reads SGHAT; CDR2 reads FQDESV (reference sequence). The length of the CDR3 is 19 residues. The V gene end was trimmed by 5 bases and the J gene end by 6 bases; junction bases not matched to a gene: 20. The CDR3 nucleotides read TGTGCCAGCAGCCCTGGGGTAGCGGGAGACCTTGAGGGTTCCAATGAGCAGTTCTTC. It yields the protein CASSPGVAGDLEGSNEQFF.

This rearrangement joins TRBV5-1 to TRBJ2-1; 13 nucleotides line up with TRBD2. This CDR3 comprises 16 residues. The trim removed 7 bases at V and 2 bases at J, leaving 6 bases unmatched. The germline CDR1 and CDR2 sequences are SGHRS and YFSETQ. CDR3 sequence reads: CASRRTSGSTYNEQFF. CDR3 coding DNA: TGCGCCAGCCGACGGACTAGCGGGAGTACCTACAATGAGCAGTTCTTC.

This clonotype was counted ten times or more. J is TRBJ2-1 and V is TRBV7-9; 7 nucleotides align to TRBD1. The CDR3 has 15 amino acids. Germline trimming cut 6 bases from V and 9 bases from J; bases unmatched to any gene: 14. Germline CDR1 reads SEHNR; CDR2 reads FQNEAQ (reference sequence). The CDR3 here is CASSRQQGVIGEQFF. The CDR3 DNA reads TGTGCCAGCAGTCGACAGCAGGGGGTAATCGGTGAGCAGTTCTTC.

This clonotype showed up many times. The chain combines TRBV20-1 with TRBJ2-7; D not certain. The CDR3 sequence is 11 residues long. Per the germline V gene, CDR1 is DFQATT and CDR2 is SNEGSKA (reference sequence). V was shortened by 5 bases and J by 6 bases, with 11 bases between the two germline ends. Here the CDR3 reads CSALTPFEQYF. The CDR3 bases are TGCAGTGCTTTAACGCCGTTCGAGCAGTACTTC.

The chain recombines TRBV3-1 with TRBJ2-1; TRBD2 matches at 9 bases. Germline V lookup: CDR1 LGHDT, CDR2 YNNKEL (reference sequence). J was trimmed by 11 bases and V by 3 bases; bases with no gene match: 11. This CDR3 is built from 15 residues. The CDR3 loop reads CASSQATSGREKQFF. CDR3 nucleotides: TGTGCCAGCAGCCAGGCGACTAGCGGACGCGAAAAGCAGTTCTTC.

The chain carries TRBV9 and TRBJ1-2; TRBD1 is a possible D gene (5 bases). CDR1 is SGDLS, CDR2 YYNGEE, per germline. With 3 bases removed from V and 5 bases from J, the gap between germline ends came to 17 bases. This CDR3 is 15 amino acids long. This CDR3 reads CASSAPTPEGYGYTF. CDR3 DNA sequence: TGTGCCAGCAGCGCCCCTACCCCGGAGGGGTATGGCTACACCTTC.

This clonotype was recorded many times. The chain couples TRBV28 to TRBJ2-7; 7 nucleotides agree with TRBD2. J gave up 6 bases and V 2 bases, and 13 bases lay outside the gene matches. From germline, CDR1 is MDHEN and CDR2 SYDVKM. The CDR3 length is 16 residues. The CDR3 reads CASSLRLGQGLVEQYF. In DNA, the CDR3 is TGTGCCAGCAGTTTACGATTAGGACAAGGACTAGTCGAGCAGTACTTC.

J is TRBJ1-2 and V is TRBV6-1, with D unclear. CDR1 is MNHNS and CDR2 is SASEGT in the germline V gene. V shed 6 bases and J shed 2 bases, with 16 bases lying between them. There are 15 residues in the CDR3. The CDR3 DNA reads TGTGCCAGCAGAACAGCCGAAGTACTAAACTATGGCTACACCTTC. This sequence encodes CASRTAEVLNYGYTF.

The V gene is TRBV7-8, the J gene TRBJ2-1; D may be TRBD1 (6 bases). Germline V gene sequence: CDR1 SGHVS, CDR2 FQNEAQ. The V end was cut by 5 bases, the J end by 0 bases, with 23 bases between. This CDR3 spans 19 amino acids. DNA for the CDR3: TGTGCCAGCAGCCCCGACAGGTTTCTCCGCTTTAGCTCCTACAATGAGCAGTTCTTC. Residues: CASSPDRFLRFSSYNEQFF. Together with reference TRBV7-8 and TRBJ2-1, the CDR3 gives the full variable domain: GAGVSQSPRYKVAKRGQDVALRCDPISGHVSLFWYQQALGQGPEFLTYFQNEAQLDKSGLPSDRFFAERPEGSVSTLKIQRTQQEDSAVYLCASSPDRFLRFSSYNEQFFGPGTRLTVL.

This clonotype appeared many times. This chain uses TRBV28 with TRBJ2-7; D gene uncertain. V was clipped by 10 bases and J by 3 bases, with 10 bases between them. CDR3 length: 11 residues. Germline CDR1 and CDR2: MDHEN and SYDVKM. CDR3 protein: CATSSRYEQYF. In DNA, the CDR3 is TGTGCCACCTCCTCTCGCTACGAGCAGTACTTC.